The 9 T cell receptor beta chains in this list originate from one sample, sequenced in a study of blood T cells in healthy people across ages. Together with a sample-barcoded 5' primer, a J-beta primer mix was included in a second PCR lasting about 6 to 11 cycles. TCRdb fed the 5' RACE reads into MiXCR, producing one record per CDR3 protein. The sample lists hundreds of thousands of distinct CDR3 sequences; approximately 25% were seen once. These data also featured in a second study, about T cells of mothers and their children.

Specimen: blood. The receptors were sampled from a boy between 10 and 17 years old in good health.

The V call is TRBV20-1, the J call TRBJ2-7; weak D call: TRBD1 (5 bases). CDR3 length equals 12 residues. Trimming pared 6 bases from V and 2 bases from J, leaving 11 bases between. Germline V gives CDR1 DFQATT, CDR2 SNEGSKA (reference sequence). The CDR3 nucleotides are TGCAGTGCCACTCCAGGGACCTACGAGCAGTACTTC. This translates into CSATPGTYEQYF.

On this clonotype: One junction end does not reproduce the germline sequence, and a read error may be involved. DNA for the CDR3: TGCAGTGCTAGAGATTTGGCGGGGCGCCGGGAGCAGCTCTTC. This encodes CSARDLAGRREQLF. The J gene is TRBJ2-5, the V gene TRBV20-1; the D gene is possibly TRBD2 (6 bases). The CDR3 spans 14 residues. CDR1 and CDR2 from the germline V gene are DFQATT and SNEGSKA (reference sequence).

This clonotype was detected only a few times. The chain joins TRBV21-1 to TRBJ1-5. TRBV21-1 is labeled a pseudogene. The CDR3 spans 13 residues. The CDR3 reads CASSKDWGRPQHF. CDR3 coding DNA: TGTGCCAGCAGCAAAGATTGGGGTAGGCCCCAGCATTTT.

This clonotype was counted ten times or more. The V gene is TRBV20-1, the J gene TRBJ2-5, with 8 bases lining up with TRBD1. With V trimmed by 0 bases and J by 7 bases, 13 bases remained unmatched. Germline-derived CDR1 and CDR2 are DFQATT and SNEGSKA (reference sequence). The CDR3 contains 16 residues. The CDR3 coding sequence is TGCAGTGCTAGAGATCTAGAGGCCCACGACAGGGGGACCCAGTACTTC. Translated, it gives CSARDLEAHDRGTQYF.

In its sample, this clonotype was seen a few times. This sequence joins TRBV12-3 or TRBV12-4 and TRBJ1-2; possibly TRBD1 for D (6 bases). V was clipped by 6 bases and J by 2 bases, with 19 bases between them. The CDR3 has 16 amino acids. The CDR3 is CASSHHGTPSNYGYTF. Written as DNA, the CDR3 is TGTGCCAGCAGCCATCACGGGACACCTTCAAACTATGGCTACACCTTC.

The DNA for the CDR3 is TGTGCCAGCAGTTTACGAGGGGCCCCCTATGGCTACACCTTC. Its protein is CASSLRGAPYGYTF. This chain links TRBV28 with TRBJ1-2, with D possibly TRBD1 on 5 matching bases. Deletions cut 2 bases from V and 4 bases from J, with 11 bases between. Germline values: CDR1 MDHEN, CDR2 SYDVKM. This CDR3 region has 14 residues.

J is TRBJ2-1 and V is TRBV18, with D perhaps TRBD1 (6 bases). V lost 6 bases and J lost 4, with 16 bases in between. The CDR3 consists of 15 residues. The germline V gene has CDR1 KGHSH and CDR2 LQKENI. CDR3 residues: CASSPDGTTYNEQFF. Written as DNA, the CDR3 is TGTGCCAGCTCTCCAGACGGGACAACTTACAATGAGCAGTTCTTC.

This chain connects TRBV3-1 to TRBJ2-5; 11 bases align to TRBD2. The V segment lost 2 bases and the J segment 5 bases; nucleotides outside the gene matches: 10. The CDR3 has 17 amino acids. The V gene's germline CDR1 is LGHDT and CDR2 YNNKEL (reference sequence). The CDR3: CASSQIFSGREDETQYF. CDR3 nucleotide sequence: TGTGCCAGCAGCCAAATCTTTAGCGGGAGGGAGGATGAGACCCAGTACTTC.

This clonotype was seen a handful of times. The CDR3 nucleotides read TGTGCCAGCAGCCCGGGGCCAGGGATCGGCACTGAAGCTTTCTTT. This sequence encodes CASSPGPGIGTEAFF. The rearrangement links TRBV7-9 to TRBJ1-1; tentative D call: TRBD1 (5 bases). Trimming stripped 5 bases from V and 4 bases from J, with 17 bases between. CDR1 SEHNR and CDR2 FQNEAQ come from the germline V gene (reference sequence). This CDR3 is built from 15 residues.